This T cell receptor (beta chain) originates from a study of tumor and adjacent non-tumor tissue in lung cancer. Whole-study context: Patients were aged roughly 30 to 76, approximately ten men and about 5 women, stage I to III. Broader study findings: Top 100 clones took a larger repertoire share in normal lung. Compared with tumor, normal lung showed significantly lower TCR diversity. Higher tumor TCR diversity was associated with shorter survival.

Comment on this clonotype: What it recognizes is unknown.

This sample's RNA came from whole unsorted tissue. CDR3 length equals 15 residues. The V and J ends lost 5 bases and 9 bases respectively, with 17 bases between them. The library came from three nested PCR rounds adapted from ARM-PCR protocols. MiXCR was run by TCRdb on the multiplex PCR reads, yielding one entry per CDR3 protein. The sample lists 69,000 or so distinct CDR3 sequences, around 73% seen once, with approximately 28% in the top ten. Material for sequencing was lung tumor tissue. This TCR was sampled from a man in his 60s with non-small cell lung cancer. The chain couples TRBV12-3 or TRBV12-4 to TRBJ1-6; D unclear. The DNA for the CDR3 is TGTGCCAGCAGTCTAGTCCAAAGCGATATTTCACCCCTCCACTTT. Translating it yields CASSLVQSDISPLHF.